This T cell receptor beta chain was documented in a study of early T cells in non-severe SARS-CoV-2 infection (dated by TCRdb to the early 2020s). The study in broad terms: TCR sequencing used bulk RNA from unsorted whole blood, so alpha and beta chains could not be paired. What the research found in general, with its limitations: VDJdb matching was skewed toward anti-spike CD8 responses, so virus-specific expansions were likely underestimated and private and CD4 specificities were missed.

This was a case-control study nested in a cohort of healthcare workers in London, UK, who had nasopharyngeal swab PCR tests and blood samples taken every week. Healthcare workers were enrolled in the week of the UK lockdown, from 23 to 31 March 2020, and were followed every week for up to roughly 16 weeks. Its CDR3 holds 14 amino acids, cysteine through phenylalanine. The CDR3 DNA has 42 bases and is translated from base 1. Trimming accounts for 1 base at V and 6 bases at J, while the number of junction bases matched to no gene is 4. From the germline V gene, CDR1 is KGHSH and CDR2 is LQKENI. This clonotype was observed at least ten times. Which antigen it targets is not known. There are no base qualities to consult, and no much larger clone falls within one base. The library relied on 5' RACE. Reads for this sample came from a NextSeq 500. To correct for sequencing error and PCR bias, the TCR library protocol tagged individual cDNA molecules with unique molecular identifiers. TCR alpha and beta chains were both sequenced, and the abundances of alpha and beta sequences in each sample were closely correlated with each other. The published analysis was carried out like this. Decombinator V4 was used to annotate TCR sequences for V gene, J gene and CDR3. TCRs were defined as expanded if a significant change between any two time points was detected under a Poisson model with p below 0.0001. TCR abundances were normalised to the total number of TCRs sequenced per sample and were expressed as counts per million. TRAV1-2 paired with TRAJ12, TRAJ20 or TRAJ33 defined MAIT TCRs, while TRAV10 paired with TRAJ18 defined iNKT TCRs. VDJdb, accessed 1 November 2021, was searched for CMV, EBV and SARS-CoV-2 annotated TCRs, excluding TCRs annotated for multiple antigens. TCRdb reran the public reads through fastp at Q25 and MiXCR, keeping productive beta chains. Every distinct CDR3 protein forms one entry, paired with its most common genes and DNA. TCRdb's processing, not the authors', yielded these V and J calls. The sample table shows 85,000 to 100,000 distinct CDR3 sequences, and 9.5% to 12% are seen once. 4% to 5.5% of the sample is taken by the ten largest.

The specimen sequenced was whole blood. The rearranged segments are TRBV18 and TRBJ2-3; TRBD2 fits 7 bases in the junction. The receptor's source is an adult who was a healthcare worker with PCR-confirmed SARS-CoV-2 infection or an uninfected control (not recorded which). The nucleotides read TGTGCCAGCTCACCACTCGGGGGGATGGATACGCAGTATTTT. It codes for CASSPLGGMDTQYF.